This TCR beta chain was recovered during a study of T cell repertoires in cytomegalovirus infection. Study information: CMV epitopes in the study were HLA-C-restricted (recently identified) and HLA-B-restricted (well studied). It was the public TCR beta signatures that indicated both CMV infection and matching HLA type.

TCRdb re-analysed the reads in MiXCR, keeping a single row per CDR3 protein. The data show about 85,000 distinct CDR3 sequences, around half seen once. Broader study findings: The ex vivo response was dominated by HLA-C-restricted CMV-specific TCR beta clonotypes.

This CDR3 is 13 amino acids long. V lost 6 bases to trimming and J lost 5 bases; unmatched junction nucleotides: 4. Germline loops: CDR1 MNHEY, CDR2 SMNVEV (reference sequence). On this clonotype itself: The target antigen is unknown.

The rearrangement joins TRBV27 to TRBJ2-7, with TRBD1 matching 10 bases. This receptor was identified in a human donor in good health (CMV status not recorded). Some clones in this sample may be carry-over from other donors' samples. Here the sequenced sample was CD8+ T cells from cultured PBMCs, taken from culture after CMV antigen stimulation. CDR3 DNA: TGTGCCAGCAGCGTGACAGGGGGCAACGAGCAGTACTTC. Its translation: CASSVTGGNEQYF.